This passage covers 16 T cell receptor beta chains from one sample sequenced in a study of identical twins (dated by TCRdb to 2015 to 2016). The library was obtained by 5' RACE. For sequencing, an Illumina HiSeq 2000 was employed. In TCRdb, the public reads were trimmed at Q25 with fastp and aligned with MiXCR, with productive beta chains retained. Each CDR3 protein gets just one entry, which takes the most common genes and DNA from the rows behind it. The sample table shows 450,000 or so distinct CDR3 sequences, and approximately 14% are seen once. The ten largest make up 0.98% of the sample. In addition, the sample was reused for a study of yellow fever vaccine responses in identical twins.

Input material: CD4+ T cells sorted from blood. The receptors derive from a woman between 18 and 29 years old in good health.

This clonotype came up a few times. The chain carries TRBV28 and TRBJ1-6, with 10 bases identical to TRBD1. The CDR3 runs 13 residues. The V gene end was trimmed by 6 bases and the J gene end by 7 bases; junction bases not matched to a gene: 0. Germline CDR1 MDHEN, CDR2 SYDVKM. The CDR3 reads CASRGQGNSPLHF. CDR3 DNA: TGTGCCAGCAGGGGACAGGGGAATTCACCCCTCCACTTT.

This clonotype was counted between two and nine times. This sequence joins TRBV20-1 and TRBJ2-4; the D is unclear. The CDR3 covers 14 residues. Germline V gives CDR1 DFQATT, CDR2 SNEGSKA (reference sequence). The CDR3 protein is CSPDPGVAKNIQYF. The CDR3 nucleotides read TGCAGCCCGGACCCCGGAGTAGCCAAAAACATTCAGTACTTC.

The V call is TRBV20-1, the J call TRBJ2-5, with a weak D call TRBD1 (5 bases). V gave up 3 bases and J gave up 1 base, with 15 bases separating them. The CDR3 is 15 residues long. Germline V gene sequence: CDR1 DFQATT, CDR2 SNEGSKA (reference sequence). CDR3 DNA: TGCAGTGCTAGCAAGTCAGGGCAGATCCAAGAGACCCAGTACTTC. Encoded protein: CSASKSGQIQETQYF.

This clonotype has a handful of counts. The chain links TRBV3-1 to TRBJ2-3; D remains ambiguous. CDR1 and CDR2 (germline): LGHDT, YNNKEL (reference sequence). V dropped 1 base and J dropped 2 bases, with 4 bases sitting between them. The CDR3 is 13 amino acids. CDR3 nucleotide sequence: TGTGCCAGCAGCCAAGCAGACACAGATACGCAGTATTTT. Translation gives CASSQADTDTQYF.

This clonotype has just a few counts. The chain has TRBV2 and TRBJ2-7, with D unresolved. CDR1 is SNHLY and CDR2 is FYNNEI in the germline V gene. V was clipped by 3 bases and J by 5 bases, with 8 bases between them. The CDR3 contains 12 residues. The CDR3 loop is CASSERPHEQYF. The CDR3 DNA is TGTGCCAGCAGTGAGCGCCCGCACGAGCAGTACTTC.

This clonotype was seen only a few times. This CDR3 reads CASRGRERSGNTIYF. In DNA, the CDR3 is TGTGCCAGCAGGGGAAGGGAACGCTCTGGAAACACCATATATTTT. The chain recombines TRBV9 with TRBJ1-3; D is unresolved. The V end lost 5 bases, the J end lost 0 bases, and 12 bases lay between the germline ends. CDR1 is SGDLS and CDR2 is YYNGEE in the germline V gene. The CDR3 runs 15 residues.

The CDR3 loop is CASSLRTSGRAAFYEQYF. CDR3 bases: TGCGCCAGCAGCCTAAGGACTAGCGGGAGGGCTGCGTTCTACGAGCAGTACTTC. V usage is TRBV5-1 and J usage is TRBJ2-7, with 15 bases that match TRBD2. The V gene end was trimmed by 4 bases and the J gene end by 3 bases; junction bases not matched to a gene: 11. Germline CDR1 SGHRS, CDR2 YFSETQ. CDR3 length: 18 residues. Full variable domain (missing parts from reference TRBV5-1 and TRBJ2-7): KAGVTQTPRYLIKTRGQQVTLSCSPISGHRSVSWYQQTPGQGLQFLFEYFSETQRNKGNFPGRFSGRQFSNSRSEMNVSTLELGDSALYLCASSLRTSGRAAFYEQYFGPGTRLTVT.

This clonotype was recorded a few times. The J gene is TRBJ2-4, the V gene TRBV20-1, with 10 bases fitting TRBD2. The CDR3 covers 12 residues. Losses at the gene ends were 6 bases for V and 12 bases for J; bases not matched to a gene: 8. Germline CDR1 DFQATT, CDR2 SNEGSKA (reference sequence). The CDR3: CSAPTGTSAQYF. CDR3 nucleotide sequence: TGCAGTGCCCCGACCGGGACTAGCGCTCAGTACTTC.

This clonotype was picked up many times. This chain connects TRBV5-1 to TRBJ1-1; D is perhaps TRBD1 (5 bases). This CDR3 has 12 amino acids. The germline CDR1 and CDR2 sequences are SGHRS and YFSETQ. Trimming pared 0 bases from V and 7 bases from J, leaving 7 bases between. The CDR3 is CASSLDRFEAFF. CDR3 DNA: TGCGCCAGCAGCTTGGACAGGTTTGAAGCTTTCTTT.

The chain has TRBV3-1 and TRBJ1-2; no clear D. Germline CDR1 reads LGHDT; CDR2 reads YNNKEL (reference sequence). V lost 1 base to trimming and J lost 4 bases, with 10 bases between them. This CDR3 is 14 amino acids long. The CDR3 reads CASSQVGLTYGYTF. CDR3 nucleotide sequence: TGTGCCAGCAGCCAAGTGGGCCTGACCTATGGCTACACCTTC.

This clonotype was picked up a small number of times. The rearrangement uses TRBV5-1 and TRBJ2-7; TRBD2 is a possible D gene (5 bases). In germline, CDR1 is SGHRS, CDR2 YFSETQ. There are 12 residues in the CDR3. Between the trimmed V and J ends, which lost 1 base and 6 bases, there was a span of 8 bases. CDR3 DNA: TGCGCCAGCAGCTTGTGGGCGGGCGAGCAGTACTTC. Its protein is CASSLWAGEQYF.

In its sample, this clonotype was seen a few times. The V and J genes are TRBV7-3 and TRBJ2-3; the D is unclear. The V gene lost 2 bases and the J gene lost 2 bases, with 11 bases spanning the gap. This CDR3 is built from 15 residues. Germline loops: CDR1 SGHTA, CDR2 FQGTGA. In DNA, the CDR3 is TGTGCCAGCAGCTTAGGATGGCAGTACACAGATACGCAGTATTTT. Translated: CASSLGWQYTDTQYF.

At least ten counts were recorded for this clonotype. The rearrangement joins TRBV12-3 or TRBV12-4 to TRBJ2-1; 7 bases map to TRBD1. J lost 3 bases, V lost 7 bases, and 6 bases had no gene match. The CDR3 runs to 14 residues. CDR3: CASIQTGLYNEQFF. CDR3 in DNA: TGTGCCAGCATCCAGACAGGGCTCTACAATGAGCAGTTCTTC.

The rearrangement joins TRBV6-5 to TRBJ2-1; D is undetermined. The CDR3 is 16 amino acids. Per the germline V gene, CDR1 is MNHEY and CDR2 is SVGAGI. V lost 2 bases and J 0 bases, leaving 11 bases between the germline ends. CDR3 protein: CASSYGRVSSYNEQFF. The CDR3 DNA sequence: TGTGCCAGCAGTTACGGTCGTGTGAGCTCCTACAATGAGCAGTTCTTC.

This chain uses TRBV2 with TRBJ1-5, with 7 positions matching TRBD1. V shed 4 bases, J shed 4 bases, and the junction held 10 bases outside the gene matches. The CDR3 runs 16 residues. Germline CDR1 SNHLY, CDR2 FYNNEI. CDR3 region: CASSVTGSSHNQPQHF. The CDR3 bases are TGTGCCAGCAGTGTGACAGGGTCTTCACATAATCAGCCCCAGCATTTT.

The chain is built from TRBV9 and TRBJ2-3; 16 bases agree with TRBD2. Germline trimming cut 2 bases from V and 10 bases from J; bases unmatched to any gene: 1. The CDR3 length is 14 residues. Germline assignment: CDR1 SGDLS and CDR2 YYNGEE. The CDR3 region has the DNA TGTGCCAGCAGCGTCGGGACTAGCGGGGGGGCGCAGTATTTT. This sequence encodes CASSVGTSGGAQYF.